This is a list of T cell receptor beta chains from one sample in a study of T cells in localized non-small cell lung cancer. TCRdb keeps only in-frame clones here, not all; method: immunoSEQ multiplex PCR. The sample includes over 50,000 clones, almost 90% seen only once; the top ten take roughly 1.9%. Here the sequenced sample was peripheral blood, taken before any cancer treatment. The receptors shown here come from a woman aged 35-75 years with stage I lung adenocarcinoma. Both conserved end residues are part of each CDR3. D genes are given only for firm matches. Not all rows give a size; the values are once, few, many and, for expanded clones, a class.

TRBJ2-3,NA,TRBV28,TRBD2,TGTGCCAGCAGTTTCAAACCCTACAGCGGGGGCACAGATACGCAGTATTTT,CASSFKPYSGGTDTQYF
TRBJ1-2,NA,TRBV6-5,NA,TGTGCCACCCTCGGGCAGCTGAGTGGCTACACCTTC,CATLGQLSGYTF
TRBJ1-4,NA,TRBV25-1,NA,TGTGCCAGCAGTGAGAACTTGGGGCCGGCTTGGGAAAAACTGTTTTTT,CASSENLGPAWEKLFF
TRBJ2-3,NA,TRBV11-3,NA,TGTGCCAGCAGCTTAGGAGGGGTCACAGATACGCAGTATTTT,CASSLGGVTDTQYF
TRBJ1-1,NA,TRBV6-6,TRBD1,TGTGCCAGCACCAAGACAGGGGGACGCACTGAAGCTTTCTTT,CASTKTGGRTEAFF
TRBJ1-1,NA,TRBV28,NA,TGTGCCAGCAGTTTACAGGGGCGGACTTTCTTT,CASSLQGRTFF
TRBJ1-6,NA,TRBV5-5,TRBD1,TGTGCCAGTAAACCGGGACAGACTAATTCACCCCTCCACTTT,CASKPGQTNSPLHF
TRBJ1-5,NA,TRBV5-5,NA,TGTGCCAGCAGCTTGCAGGATCAGCCCCAGCATTTT,CASSLQDQPQHF
TRBJ1-1,NA,TRBV18,TRBD1,TGTGCCAGCTCAGCGGGACAGCTGAACACTGAAGCTTTCTTT,CASSAGQLNTEAFF
TRBJ2-7,NA,TRBV6-1,NA,TGTGCCAGCTCCTTGGGAGGCAGCGAGTACTTC,CASSLGGSEYF
TRBJ2-5,NA,TRBV7-8,NA,TGTGCCAGCAGCACCCGAGAAGAGACCCAGTACTTC,CASSTREETQYF
TRBJ1-1,few,TRBV6-1,NA,TGTGCCAGCAGCAGAGAACAGGGTGGGGACACTGAAGCTTTCTTT,CASSREQGGDTEAFF
TRBJ1-1,NA,TRBV11-2,NA,TGTGCCAGCAGCTTAGATCTGGCTACCAACACTGAAGCTTTCTTT,CASSLDLATNTEAFF
TRBJ1-1,NA,TRBV2,NA,TGTGCCAGCAGTATTCTTCGGTCTGAAGCTTTCTTT,CASSILRSEAFF
TRBJ1-1,NA,TRBV6-1,NA,TGTGCCAGCAGTGAAGCGGGGGTTTCGGACGCTTTCTTT,CASSEAGVSDAFF